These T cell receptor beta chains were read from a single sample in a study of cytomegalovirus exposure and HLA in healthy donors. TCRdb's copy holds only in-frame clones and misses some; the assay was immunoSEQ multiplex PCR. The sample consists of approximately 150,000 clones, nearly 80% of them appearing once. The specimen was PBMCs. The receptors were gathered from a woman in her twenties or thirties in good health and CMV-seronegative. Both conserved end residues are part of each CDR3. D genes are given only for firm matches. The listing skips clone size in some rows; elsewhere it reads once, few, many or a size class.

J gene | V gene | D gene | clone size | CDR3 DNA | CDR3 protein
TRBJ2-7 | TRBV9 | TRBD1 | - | TGTGCCAGCAGCTCTACCGGGACAGGGACCGAGCAGTACTTC | CASSSTGTGTEQYF
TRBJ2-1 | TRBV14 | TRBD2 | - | TGTGCCAGCAGCCTAAAGCGGGGGGACCCAAGCTCCTACAATGAGCAGTTCTTC | CASSLKRGDPSSYNEQFF
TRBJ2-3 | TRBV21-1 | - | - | TGTGCCAGCCGGGACTTAAGGCCCACCACAGATACGCAGTATTTT | CASRDLRPTTDTQYF
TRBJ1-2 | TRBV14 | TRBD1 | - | TGTGCCAGCAGCCGCGGCGGGACAGGGAGGATCTATGGCTACACCTTC | CASSRGGTGRIYGYTF
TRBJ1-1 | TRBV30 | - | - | TGTGCCTGGAGTGTACGCGGGGGGTCGAACACTGAAGCTTTCTTT | CAWSVRGGSNTEAFF
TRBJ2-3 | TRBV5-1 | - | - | TGCGCCAGCAGCTTGTTGAAGGGGACAGATACGCAGTATTTT | CASSLLKGTDTQYF
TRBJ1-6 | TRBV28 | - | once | TGTGCCAGCAGTTTGAAGGGGCCCTCCTATAATTCACCCCTCCACTTT | CASSLKGPSYNSPLHF
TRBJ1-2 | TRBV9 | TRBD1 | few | TGTGCCAGCAGCCCCCGGACAGGGGATAAGTATGGCTACACCTTC | CASSPRTGDKYGYTF
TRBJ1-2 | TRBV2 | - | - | TGTGCCAGCAGTGAAGTCCGGTGCGGCTACACCTTC | CASSEVRCGYTF
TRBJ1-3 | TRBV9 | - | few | TGTGCCAGCAGCAGGGACTACTCTGGAAACACCATATATTTT | CASSRDYSGNTIYF
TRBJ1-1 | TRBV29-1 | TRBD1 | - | TGCAGCGTAGCCGGACAGGGACGCCGGAACACTGAAGCTTTCTTT | CSVAGQGRRNTEAFF
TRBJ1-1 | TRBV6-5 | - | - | TGTGCCAGCAGTAAGACGGGGGGGAACACTGAAGCTTTCTTT | CASSKTGGNTEAFF
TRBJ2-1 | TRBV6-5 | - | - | TGTGCCAGCACTCGCCCCGGGTATGAGCAGTTCTTC | CASTRPGYEQFF
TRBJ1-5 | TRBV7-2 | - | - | TGTGCCAGCAGCCCGTCGGGCAGGGGCCATCAGCCCCAGCATTTT | CASSPSGRGHQPQHF
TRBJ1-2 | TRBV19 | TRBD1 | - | TGTGCCAGTAGTATGGGACAGGGGGAAAACTATGGCTACACCTTC | CASSMGQGENYGYTF
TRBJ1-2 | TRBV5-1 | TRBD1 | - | TGCGCCAGCAGCTTGGACAGGGGGTTTAATGGCTACACCTTC | CASSLDRGFNGYTF
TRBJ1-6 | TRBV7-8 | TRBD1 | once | TGTGCCAGCAGCTTCAGCTTGGACAGGGGAAGATCACCCCTCCACTTT | CASSFSLDRGRSPLHF
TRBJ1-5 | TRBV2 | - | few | TGTGCCAGCAGGGAAGTCCTCGGGGGGTTAAATCAGCCCCAGCATTTT | CASREVLGGLNQPQHF
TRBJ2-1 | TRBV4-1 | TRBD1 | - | TGCGCCAGCAGCCTGTGGGACAGCCTATCGAGCTCCTACAATGAGCAGTTCTTC | CASSLWDSLSSSYNEQFF
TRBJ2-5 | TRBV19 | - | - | TGTGCCAGTAGTATGGCACAGTTAGAGACCCAGTACTTC | CASSMAQLETQYF
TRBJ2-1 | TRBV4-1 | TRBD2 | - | TGCGCCAGCAGCCAAGATTCTTGGGCGACTAGCGGCTACAATGAGCAGTTCTTC | CASSQDSWATSGYNEQFF
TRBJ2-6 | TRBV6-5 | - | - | TGTGCCAGCAGTCGTATATCTGGGGCCAACGTCCTGACTTTC | CASSRISGANVLTF
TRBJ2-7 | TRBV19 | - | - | TGTGCCACCTCAGTCGAACCATACGAGCAGTACTTC | CATSVEPYEQYF
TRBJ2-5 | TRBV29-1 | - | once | TGCAGCGTCGGATCCGGGACTGGGGAGACCCAGTACTTC | CSVGSGTGETQYF
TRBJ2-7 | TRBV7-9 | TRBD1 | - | TGTGCCAGCAGCTTGAGTGGACAGGGGGTCTACGAGCAGTACTTC | CASSLSGQGVYEQYF
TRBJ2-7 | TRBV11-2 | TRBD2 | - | TGTGCCAGCAGCTTTACTAGCGGGGGGACCTACGAGCAGTACTTC | CASSFTSGGTYEQYF
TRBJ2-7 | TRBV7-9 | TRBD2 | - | TGTGCCAGCAGCTTAGGGACTAGCGGGGGAGGAGACGAGCAGTACTTC | CASSLGTSGGGDEQYF
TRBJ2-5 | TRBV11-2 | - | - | TGTGCCAGCAGCTTTAGCCCTTTCGGGGGGCCCGGAGAGACCCAGTACTTC | CASSFSPFGGPGETQYF
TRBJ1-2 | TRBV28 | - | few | TGTGCCAGCAGTTTCCCCGCGATCAGCTACACCTTC | CASSFPAISYTF